This T cell receptor (beta chain) appears in the sequencing data of a study of T-cell reconstitution after alpha-beta-depleted transplantation in children. During its preparation, the TCRbeta library received unique molecular identifiers. One entry per CDR3 protein results from TCRdb running MiXCR on the PCR reads. Of 350,000 to 500,000 distinct CDR3 sequences listed, roughly 43% are singletons. Trimming removed 0 bases at V and 5 bases at J, with 13 bases between. Germline V gives CDR1 MNHEY, CDR2 SMNVEV (reference sequence). The CDR3 contains 15 residues. This clonotype was seen ten or more times. This sample comprised PBMCs, obtained before TCRalphabeta/CD19-depleted stem cell transplant. The chain carries TRBV27 and TRBJ2-5; no clear D. This clonotype originated in a girl aged 2 to 10 with aplastic anemia, due to receive a stem cell transplant. The DNA of the CDR3 is TGTGCCAGCAGTTTATCGACGTCGGCCCGGGAGACCCAGTACTTC. Encoded protein: CASSLSTSARETQYF.